Each of the 19 T cell receptor beta chains below was sequenced from the same sample in a study of Ad26.COV2.S vaccination and SARS-CoV-2 variants. Clones were read by immunoSEQ multiplex PCR, and TCRdb kept only the in-frame ones, dropping some. The sample has about 280,000 clones, 80% to 90% seen once. The treatment denotes: 15 to 20 received Ad26.COV2.S at low or high dose, single or two shots; roughly five received placebo; per-sample allocation not given. The investigators took samples on day 63 after the first vaccine or placebo injection. The source material was peripheral blood, sampled in a trial of Ad26.COV2.S vaccine versus placebo. These receptors were taken from a person between 18 and 65 years old who received the Ad26.COV2.S COVID-19 vaccine or a placebo.

CDR3 nucleotide sequence: TGTGCCAGCAGTGAAGTAGGGGGGCACTCTGGAAACACCATATATTTT. It codes for CASSEVGGHSGNTIYF. This chain uses TRBV25-1 with TRBJ1-3, with D possibly being TRBD1 (6 bases). Trimming shortened V by 2 bases and J by 0 bases, and 11 bases separated the two germline ends. CDR3 size: 16 residues. Germline V gene data show CDR1 as MGHDK and CDR2 as SYGVNS. Combining the CDR3 with reference TRBV25-1 and TRBJ1-3 gives the whole variable domain EADIYQTPRYLVIGTGKKITLECSQTMGHDKMYWYQQDPGMELHLIHYSYGVNSTEKGDLSSESTVSRIRTEHFPLTLESARPSHTSQYLCASSEVGGHSGNTIYFGEGSWLTVV.

This sequence joins TRBV2 and TRBJ1-5; D gene uncertain. This CDR3 contains 14 residues. CDR1 is SNHLY and CDR2 is FYNNEI in the germline V gene. V gave up 3 bases and J gave up 6 bases, with 12 bases separating them. CDR3 sequence (DNA): TGTGCCAGCAGTGACCGGACCCGTGGTCAGCCCCAGCATTTT. This codes for CASSDRTRGQPQHF.

This clone occurred once. The chain recombines TRBV6-5 with TRBJ1-6; no clear D gene. The CDR3 is 15 amino acids. CDR1 and CDR2 (germline): MNHEY, SVGAGI. Trimming stripped 10 bases from V and 0 bases from J, with 13 bases between. CDR3 sequence reads: CATGGWSSYNSPLHF. The CDR3 DNA reads as TGTGCCACTGGTGGGTGGAGCTCCTATAATTCACCCCTCCACTTT.

This chain links TRBV5-1 with TRBJ2-1; 9 bases line up with TRBD1. J gave up 9 bases and V 4 bases, and 5 bases lay outside the gene matches. Germline V lookup: CDR1 SGHRS, CDR2 YFSETQ. The CDR3 sequence is 13 residues long. In DNA, the CDR3 is TGCGCCAGCAGCGGGGACAGGGAGGGTGAGCAGTTCTTC. Translation: CASSGDREGEQFF. Full variable domain (remainder filled in from reference TRBV5-1 and TRBJ2-1): KAGVTQTPRYLIKTRGQQVTLSCSPISGHRSVSWYQQTPGQGLQFLFEYFSETQRNKGNFPGRFSGRQFSNSRSEMNVSTLELGDSALYLCASSGDREGEQFFGPGTRLTVL.

The chain combines TRBV2 with TRBJ2-7, with D possibly matching TRBD2 (6 bases). Germline V gives CDR1 SNHLY, CDR2 FYNNEI. The CDR3 is made up of 13 amino acids. The CDR3 sequence is CAALGGVGYEQYF. As DNA, the CDR3 is TGTGCAGCCTTGGGGGGAGTGGGATACGAGCAGTACTTC.

The rearrangement uses TRBV4-1 and TRBJ2-2; tentatively, D is TRBD1 (6 bases). V shed 3 bases and J shed 1 base, with 12 bases lying between them. Germline V lookup: CDR1 MGHRA, CDR2 YSYEKL. This CDR3 contains 16 residues. In DNA, the CDR3 is TGCGCCAGCAGCCAGCGGACAGACGAGAACACCGGGGAGCTGTTTTTT. It codes for CASSQRTDENTGELFF.

The CDR3 region is CASSLMGGGYEQYF. The DNA of the CDR3 is TGTGCCAGCAGCCTCATGGGGGGGGGCTACGAGCAGTACTTC. This chain uses TRBV6-5 with TRBJ2-7; TRBD2 aligns across 7 bases. The CDR3 has 14 residues. CDR1 MNHEY and CDR2 SVGAGI come from the germline V gene. The ends lost 6 bases at V and 3 bases at J; junction bases unmatched: 8.

V and J are TRBV5-1 and TRBJ1-3; 9 bases align to TRBD1. Germline V lookup: CDR1 SGHRS, CDR2 YFSETQ. Unmatched junction bases numbered 6, after V lost 5 bases and J lost 0 bases. There are 16 residues in the CDR3. CDR3 coding DNA: TGCGCCAGCAGGTCGATGACAGGGGGCTCTGGAAACACCATATATTTT. Translation: CASRSMTGGSGNTIYF.

The J gene is TRBJ2-7, the V gene TRBV11-2, with a weak D call TRBD2 (5 bases). V was clipped by 3 bases and J by 5 bases, with 11 bases between them. This CDR3 is 13 amino acids long. Germline V gene sequence: CDR1 SGHAT, CDR2 FQNNGV. This CDR3 is CASSFGLRHEQYF. CDR3 in DNA: TGTGCCAGCAGCTTCGGACTCCGCCACGAGCAGTACTTC.

This rearrangement joins TRBV19 to TRBJ2-2, with TRBD1 matching 7 bases. The CDR3 runs to 16 residues. V lost 5 bases to trimming and J lost 8 bases; unmatched junction nucleotides: 14. The germline V gene has CDR1 LNHDA and CDR2 SQIVND (reference sequence). Here the CDR3 reads CASSVSGQTNWGELFF. Here the CDR3 DNA reads TGTGCCAGTAGTGTCTCGGGACAGACAAATTGGGGGGAGCTGTTTTTT. Full variable domain (outside the CDR3, taken from reference TRBV19 and TRBJ2-2): DGGITQSPKYLFRKEGQNVTLSCEQNLNHDAMYWYRQDPGQGLRLIYYSQIVNDFQKGDIAEGYSVSREKKESFPLTVTSAQKNPTAFYLCASSVSGQTNWGELFFGEGSRLTVL.

V is TRBV3-1 (or the pseudogene TRBV3-2) and J is TRBJ1-4; D might be TRBD1 (6 bases). Germline CDR1 is LGHDT and CDR2 is YNNKEL (reference sequence). The CDR3 is 15 residues long. V gave up 5 bases and J gave up 6 bases, with 16 bases separating them. The DNA for the CDR3 is TGTGCCAGCAGCGGGGCCGGGAGGGGGTATGAAAAACTGTTTTTT. Its protein product is CASSGAGRGYEKLFF.

V usage is TRBV6-5 and J usage is TRBJ2-3; weak D call: TRBD1 (6 bases). Germline V lookup: CDR1 MNHEY, CDR2 SVGAGI. Trimming cost V 0 bases and J 4 bases, with 11 bases left between them. This CDR3 contains 15 residues. The CDR3 bases are TGTGCCAGCAGTTACTCGGGCAGGGGCGCAGATACGCAGTATTTT. It translates to CASSYSGRGADTQYF.

The rearrangement links TRBV19 to TRBJ2-3; TRBD1 agrees at 9 bases. CDR3 length: 14 residues. Germline CDR1 reads LNHDA; CDR2 reads SQIVND (reference sequence). V shed 5 bases, J shed 5 bases, and the junction held 5 bases outside the gene matches. In DNA form, the CDR3 reads TGTGCCAGTAGTCCCGGGACAGGGATAGATACGCAGTATTTT. Encoded protein: CASSPGTGIDTQYF.

This rearrangement joins TRBV2 to TRBJ1-6; the match to TRBD1 covers 7 bases. V shed 6 bases and J 7 bases; nucleotides not matched to a gene: 9. Germline assignment: CDR1 SNHLY and CDR2 FYNNEI. This CDR3 contains 15 residues. The CDR3 protein is CASRLTDRENSPLHF. CDR3 DNA sequence: TGTGCCAGCAGACTAACAGACAGGGAAAATTCACCCCTCCACTTT.

The V call is TRBV7-9, the J call TRBJ1-4; possible D gene TRBD1, 6 bases. Germline lookup yields CDR1 SEHNR and CDR2 FQNEAQ (reference sequence). Trimming took off 6 bases at V and 5 bases at J, with 13 bases between the two ends. This CDR3 region has 14 residues. The chain's CDR3 is CASSFRTVNEKLFF. CDR3 DNA sequence: TGTGCCAGCAGTTTCAGGACAGTCAATGAAAAACTGTTTTTT.

The chain links TRBV3-1 (or the pseudogene TRBV3-2) to TRBJ2-2, with 8 positions matching TRBD2. Per the germline V gene, CDR1 is LGHDT and CDR2 is YNNKEL (reference sequence). Germline trimming cut 1 base from V and 6 bases from J; bases unmatched to any gene: 7. CDR3 length: 16 amino acids. The CDR3 DNA follows: TGTGCCAGCAGCCAAGTGGGACTAGTCGAACCCGGGGAGCTGTTTTTT. It is translated as CASSQVGLVEPGELFF.

The J gene is TRBJ1-1, the V gene TRBV11-3; TRBD1 is a possible D gene (6 bases). The CDR3 covers 13 residues. Trimming left V 1 base short and J 7 bases short, with 10 bases between. Germline values: CDR1 SGHNT, CDR2 YENEEA. This CDR3 is CASSLVPDSEAFF. CDR3 in DNA: TGTGCCAGCAGCTTAGTTCCGGACAGTGAAGCTTTCTTT. The full variable domain, completed using reference TRBV11-3 and TRBJ1-1, is EAGVVQSPRYKIIEKKQPVAFWCNPISGHNTLYWYLQNLGQGPELLIRYENEEAVDDSQLPKDRFSAERLKGVDSTLKIQPAELGDSAVYLCASSLVPDSEAFFGQGTRLTVV.

The rearrangement uses TRBV6-2 or TRBV6-3 and TRBJ1-5, with D tentatively TRBD1 (5 bases). Germline V gene sequence: CDR1 MNHEY, CDR2 SVGEGT. This CDR3 has 14 amino acids. V dropped 0 bases and J dropped 7 bases, with 10 bases sitting between them. In nucleotides, the CDR3 is TGTGCCAGCAGTTACTCTGGGGGGATGCAGCCCCAGCATTTT. As protein: CASSYSGGMQPQHF.

This sequence joins TRBV30 and TRBJ1-1; TRBD1 matches 9 bases. Per the germline V gene, CDR1 is GTSNPN and CDR2 is SVGIG (reference sequence). V trimming: 4 bases; J trimming: 4 bases; junction bases outside the gene matches: 4. The CDR3 is made up of 13 amino acids. CDR3 DNA sequence: TGTGCCTGGACCAAGACAGGGGGCACTGAAGCTTTCTTT. Translating gives CAWTKTGGTEAFF.